This TCR beta chain is from a study of T cell responses to AZD1222 COVID-19 vaccine. Study observations and caveats: Repertoires in all cases were sampled only once the peak T cell response had passed.

Only a few counts were recorded for this clone. Its cognate antigen is unknown. Data came from immunoSEQ multiplex PCR; TCRdb stores just in-frame clones and leaves some out. The sample includes tens of thousands of clones, 70% to 90% seen only once; the top ten take 6.9%. Germline V gene sequence: CDR1 MDHEN, CDR2 SYDVKM. The ends lost 6 bases at V and 3 bases at J; junction bases unmatched: 5. The CDR3 runs 14 residues. The receptor's source is an adult who received the AZD1222 COVID-19 vaccine. The chain couples TRBV28 to TRBJ2-7; 10 bases match TRBD1. The source was peripheral blood, collected 28 days after the second AZD1222 dose. Here the CDR3 DNA reads TGTGCCAGCAGGCGGGGACAGGGGCTCTACGAGCAGTACTTC. As protein: CASRRGQGLYEQYF.